Below, 17 T cell receptor beta chains from the same sample are listed, as sequenced in a study of blood T cell repertoires in COVID-19. Sequenced by immunoSEQ multiplex PCR; TCRdb stores in-frame clones only, minus some. The table lists roughly 330,000 clones, over 75% of them singletons. The sequenced material came from PBMCs or T cells enriched from blood (not recorded which). Receptors originate from a woman under 40 who had recovered from COVID-19.

J is TRBJ2-6 and V is TRBV5-6, with D possibly TRBD2 on 6 matching bases. Trimming shortened V by 5 bases and J by 2 bases, and 23 bases separated the two germline ends. The CDR3 is 19 residues long. Germline CDR1 is SGHDT and CDR2 is YYEEEE. The CDR3, as DNA: TGTGCCAGCAGAAAAAGCGGGCCTGCCGAGTCTACTGGGGCCAACGTCCTGACTTTC. Protein product: CASRKSGPAESTGANVLTF.

V is TRBV20-1 and J is TRBJ1-5, with D perhaps matching TRBD1 (5 bases). Germline CDR1 is DFQATT and CDR2 is SNEGSKA (reference sequence). CDR3 length: 13 residues. V was pared by 3 bases and J by 6 bases, with 12 bases between. CDR3 coding DNA: TGCAGTGCTAGTGGTCAGGGTCTTCAGCCCCAGCATTTT. Its translation is CSASGQGLQPQHF.

The rearrangement uses TRBV5-1 and TRBJ1-2; perhaps TRBD1 as D (6 bases). CDR3 length: 14 residues. Germline V gene sequence: CDR1 SGHRS, CDR2 YFSETQ. V dropped 0 bases and J dropped 6 bases, with 12 bases sitting between them. In DNA, the CDR3 is TGCGCCAGCAGCTTGGAGACAGGCTGGGATGGCTACACCTTC. Protein product: CASSLETGWDGYTF.

This chain joins TRBV19 and TRBJ1-4; D may be TRBD1 (5 bases). CDR1 is LNHDA and CDR2 is SQIVND in the germline V gene (reference sequence). V lost 6 bases and J lost 8, with 13 bases in between. The CDR3 runs 13 residues. CDR3 protein: CASSTGVGEKLFF. CDR3 in DNA: TGTGCCAGTAGCACAGGAGTTGGGGAAAAACTGTTTTTT.

The rearrangement uses TRBV13 and TRBJ1-6; weak D call: TRBD1 (6 bases). V gave up 5 bases and J gave up 0 bases, with 17 bases separating them. CDR3 length: 18 amino acids. Germline assignment: CDR1 PRHDT and CDR2 FYEKMQ (reference sequence). CDR3: CASSIRTAWGSYNSPLHF. The CDR3 region has the DNA TGTGCCAGCAGCATCCGGACAGCCTGGGGCTCCTATAATTCACCCCTCCACTTT.

The genes are TRBV7-2 and TRBJ1-1; D is ambiguous. This CDR3 spans 14 amino acids. Germline V CDR1 and CDR2: SGHTA, FQGNSA. V lost 5 bases and J lost 4, with 14 bases in between. The CDR3 DNA sequence: TGTGCCAGCAGCCTAGGAGGTAGAGGCACTGAAGCTTTCTTT. Translating gives CASSLGGRGTEAFF.

The V and J genes are TRBV18 and TRBJ2-3, with D tentatively TRBD1 (5 bases). The CDR3 spans 16 residues. Germline CDR1 reads KGHSH; CDR2 reads LQKENI. The V end lost 6 bases, the J end lost 0 bases, and 16 bases lay between the germline ends. CDR3 in amino acids: CASSLTGPSSTDTQYF. Here the CDR3 DNA reads TGTGCCAGCTCTCTTACAGGACCCTCTAGCACAGATACGCAGTATTTT.

In its sample, this clone was seen once. J is TRBJ1-4 and V is TRBV7-2; tentatively, D is TRBD1 (6 bases). The V gene lost 2 bases and the J gene lost 7 bases, with 11 bases spanning the gap. This CDR3 has 14 amino acids. CDR1 is SGHTA, CDR2 FQGNSA, per germline. The CDR3 here is CASSLQGTLEKLFF. As DNA, the CDR3 is TGTGCCAGCAGCTTACAGGGGACGCTTGAAAAACTGTTTTTT.

The chain uses TRBV7-3 and TRBJ1-2; 7 bases line up with TRBD1. Germline values: CDR1 SGHTA, CDR2 FQGTGA. V was clipped by 3 bases and J by 2 bases; unmatched bases: 6. This CDR3 has 15 residues. CDR3 region: CASSLGPGQNYGYTF. CDR3 in DNA: TGTGCCAGCAGCTTGGGCCCGGGACAGAACTATGGCTACACCTTC.

This chain connects TRBV6-5 to TRBJ1-1; tentative D call: TRBD1 (5 bases). The V end was cut by 7 bases, the J end by 1 base, with 10 bases between. The CDR3 has 13 amino acids. Germline CDR1 MNHEY, CDR2 SVGAGI. The CDR3: CASNLQENTEAFF. DNA of the CDR3: TGTGCCAGCAATTTACAGGAGAACACTGAAGCTTTCTTT.

V gene TRBV6-2 or TRBV6-3 combines with J gene TRBJ2-3, with D maybe TRBD2 (5 bases). Germline V gene data show CDR1 as MNHEY and CDR2 as SVGEGT. V was cut by 2 bases and J by 1 base, with 10 bases left in between. This CDR3 region has 15 residues. The CDR3 coding sequence is TGTGCCAGCAGTTACGGCCTAGCCCGCACAGATACGCAGTATTTT. This sequence encodes CASSYGLARTDTQYF.

This sequence joins TRBV11-2 and TRBJ2-1; D might be TRBD1 (6 bases). This CDR3 region has 15 residues. The germline V gene has CDR1 SGHAT and CDR2 FQNNGV. Between the trimmed V and J ends, which lost 6 bases and 8 bases, there was a span of 20 bases. The CDR3 region has the DNA TGTGCCAGCAGGCATCCTCAGGGGATGGCCGATGAGCAGTTCTTC. Protein sequence: CASRHPQGMADEQFF.

This clone has more than one count but fewer than ten. This chain joins TRBV2 and TRBJ2-7, with 11 bases matching TRBD2. The trim removed 6 bases at V and 5 bases at J, leaving 9 bases unmatched. The CDR3 extends over 15 amino acids. Germline V gene sequence: CDR1 SNHLY, CDR2 FYNNEI. The CDR3 DNA reads as TGTGCCAGCAGAAGGCTAGCGGGGGGAAGGAACGAGCAGTACTTC. Residues: CASRRLAGGRNEQYF.

The V gene is TRBV3-1 (or the pseudogene TRBV3-2), the J gene TRBJ1-6; D is possibly TRBD1 (6 bases). The CDR3 totals 17 residues. Germline loops: CDR1 LGHDT, CDR2 YNNKEL (reference sequence). V dropped 1 base and J dropped 7 bases, with 17 bases sitting between them. The CDR3 loop is CASSQVGGAGTNSPLHF. CDR3 sequence (DNA): TGTGCCAGCAGCCAAGTGGGGGGGGCCGGGACCAATTCACCCCTCCACTTT.

This clone has just one count. The rearrangement uses TRBV5-1 and TRBJ2-7, with a possible D match to TRBD1 (6 bases). The CDR3 extends over 14 amino acids. Germline CDR1 reads SGHRS; CDR2 reads YFSETQ. V shed 7 bases and J shed 0 bases, with 14 bases lying between them. The CDR3 bases are TGCGCCAGCTCCAGGGGAGATAGCTCCTACGAGCAGTACTTC. Encoded protein: CASSRGDSSYEQYF.

The chain couples TRBV5-8 to TRBJ2-3; no clear D. Germline V gene data show CDR1 as SGHTS and CDR2 as YDEGEE. The V end lost 4 bases, the J end lost 3 bases, and 12 bases lay between the germline ends. The CDR3 runs to 14 residues. CDR3 sequence reads: CASSRLGRTDTQYF. In DNA, the CDR3 is TGTGCCAGCAGCCGCCTGGGCAGGACAGATACGCAGTATTTT. Together with reference TRBV5-8 and TRBJ2-3, the CDR3 gives the full variable domain: EAGVTQSPTHLIKTRGQQATLRCSPISGHTSVYWYQQALGLGLQFLLWYDEGEERNRGNFPPRFSGRQFPNYSSELNVNALELEDSALYLCASSRLGRTDTQYFGPGTRLTVL.

The chain uses TRBV3-1 (or the pseudogene TRBV3-2) and TRBJ1-4; D not resolved. Per germline, CDR1 LGHDT and CDR2 YNNKEL (reference sequence). This CDR3 has 17 residues. Trimming pared 2 bases from V and 8 bases from J, leaving 21 bases between. CDR3 loop: CASSQKEILGPGEKLFF. Written as DNA, the CDR3 is TGTGCCAGCAGCCAAAAAGAGATCTTAGGTCCCGGGGAAAAACTGTTTTTT.